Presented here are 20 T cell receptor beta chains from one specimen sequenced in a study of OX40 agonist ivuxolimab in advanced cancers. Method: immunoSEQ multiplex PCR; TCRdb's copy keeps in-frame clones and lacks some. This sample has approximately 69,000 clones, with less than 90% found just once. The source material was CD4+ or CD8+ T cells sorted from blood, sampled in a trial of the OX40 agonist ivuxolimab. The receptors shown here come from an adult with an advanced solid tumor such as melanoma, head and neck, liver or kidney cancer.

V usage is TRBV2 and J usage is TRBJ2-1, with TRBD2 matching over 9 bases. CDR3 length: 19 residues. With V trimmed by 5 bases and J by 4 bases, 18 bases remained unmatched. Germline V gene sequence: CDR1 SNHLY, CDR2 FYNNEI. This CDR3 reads CASSSEAGGPVGVYNEQFF. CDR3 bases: TGTGCCAGCAGTTCAGAGGCGGGGGGGCCGGTCGGGGTTTACAATGAGCAGTTCTTC.

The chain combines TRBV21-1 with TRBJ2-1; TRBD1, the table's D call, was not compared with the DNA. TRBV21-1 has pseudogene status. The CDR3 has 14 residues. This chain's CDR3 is CASTGTETYNEQFF. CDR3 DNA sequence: TGTGCCAGCACCGGGACAGAGACCTACAATGAGCAGTTCTTC.

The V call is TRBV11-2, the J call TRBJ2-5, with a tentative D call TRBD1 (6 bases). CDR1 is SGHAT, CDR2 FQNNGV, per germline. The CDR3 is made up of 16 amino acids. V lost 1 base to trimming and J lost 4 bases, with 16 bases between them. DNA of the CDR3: TGTGCCAGCAGCTTAGCGCCAGGGGCCCGCAGAGAGACCCAGTACTTC. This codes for CASSLAPGARRETQYF.

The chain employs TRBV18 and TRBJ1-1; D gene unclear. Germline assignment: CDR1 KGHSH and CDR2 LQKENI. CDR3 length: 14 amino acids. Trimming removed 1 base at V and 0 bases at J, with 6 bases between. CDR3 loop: CASSPQELNTEAFF. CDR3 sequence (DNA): TGTGCCAGCTCACCACAGGAGCTGAACACTGAAGCTTTCTTT.

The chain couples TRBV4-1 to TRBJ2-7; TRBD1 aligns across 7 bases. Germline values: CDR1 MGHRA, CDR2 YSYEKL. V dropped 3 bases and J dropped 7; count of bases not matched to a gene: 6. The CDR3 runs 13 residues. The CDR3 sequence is CASSHLTGREQYF. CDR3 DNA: TGCGCCAGCAGCCACTTGACAGGGCGGGAGCAGTACTTC.

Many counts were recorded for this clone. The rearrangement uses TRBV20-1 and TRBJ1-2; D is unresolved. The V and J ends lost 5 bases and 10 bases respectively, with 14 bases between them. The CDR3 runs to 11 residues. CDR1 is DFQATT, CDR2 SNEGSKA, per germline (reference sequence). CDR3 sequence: CSAFWAMAYTF. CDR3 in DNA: TGCAGTGCTTTCTGGGCCATGGCCTACACCTTC.

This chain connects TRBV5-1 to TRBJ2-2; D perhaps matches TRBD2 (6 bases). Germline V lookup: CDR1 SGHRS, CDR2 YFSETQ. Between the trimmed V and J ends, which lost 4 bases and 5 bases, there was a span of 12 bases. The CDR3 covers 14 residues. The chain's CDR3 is CASSAGTGTGELFF. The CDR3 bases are TGCGCCAGCAGCGCGGGGACTGGGACCGGGGAGCTGTTTTTT.

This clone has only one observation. The CDR3 protein is CASSQAGQLYEQYF. In DNA form, the CDR3 reads TGTGCCAGCAGCCAGGCGGGACAGCTTTACGAGCAGTACTTC. The rearrangement uses TRBV5-4 and TRBJ2-7; possibly TRBD1 for D (7 bases). V shed 4 bases and J shed 4 bases, with 15 bases lying between them. Germline V gene sequence: CDR1 SGHNT, CDR2 YYREEE (reference sequence). The CDR3 contains 14 residues. Full variable domain (rest looked up from reference TRBV5-4 and TRBJ2-7): ETGVTQSPTHLIKTRGQQVTLRCSSQSGHNTVSWYQQALGQGPQFIFQYYREEENGRGNFPPRFSGLQFPNYSSELNVNALELDDSALYLCASSQAGQLYEQYFGPGTRLTVT.

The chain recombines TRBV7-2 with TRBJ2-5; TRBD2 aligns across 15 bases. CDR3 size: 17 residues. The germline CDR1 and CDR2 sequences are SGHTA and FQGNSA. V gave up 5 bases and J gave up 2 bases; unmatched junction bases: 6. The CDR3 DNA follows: TGTGCCAGCAGCGCCGGGACTAGCGGGGGGTTTCAAGAGACCCAGTACTTC. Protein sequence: CASSAGTSGGFQETQYF.

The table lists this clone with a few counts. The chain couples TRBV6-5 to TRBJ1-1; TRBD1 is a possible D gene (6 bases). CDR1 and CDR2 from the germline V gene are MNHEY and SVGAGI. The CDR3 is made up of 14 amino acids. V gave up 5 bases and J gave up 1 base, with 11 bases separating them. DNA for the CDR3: TGTGCCAGCAGTGACAGGCCCAAGAACACTGAAGCTTTCTTT. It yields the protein CASSDRPKNTEAFF.

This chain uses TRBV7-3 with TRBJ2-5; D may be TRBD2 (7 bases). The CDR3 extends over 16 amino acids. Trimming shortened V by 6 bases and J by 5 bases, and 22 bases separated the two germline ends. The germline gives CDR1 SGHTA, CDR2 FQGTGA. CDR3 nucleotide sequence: TGTGCCAGCAGGGCAACCAGGGGAGGGTTTCCCGAGACCCAGTACTTC. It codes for CASRATRGGFPETQYF. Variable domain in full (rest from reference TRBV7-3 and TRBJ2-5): GAGVSQTPSNKVTEKGKYVELRCDPISGHTALYWYRQSLGQGPEFLIYFQGTGAADDSGLPNDRFFAVRPEGSVSTLKIQRTERGDSAVYLCASRATRGGFPETQYFGPGTRLLVL.

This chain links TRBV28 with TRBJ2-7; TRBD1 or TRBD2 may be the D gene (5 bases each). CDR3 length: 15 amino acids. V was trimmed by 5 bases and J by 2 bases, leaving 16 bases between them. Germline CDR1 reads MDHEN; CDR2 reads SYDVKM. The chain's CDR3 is CASSIPRLGAYEQYF. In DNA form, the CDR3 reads TGTGCCAGCAGTATACCCCGACTGGGGGCCTACGAGCAGTACTTC.

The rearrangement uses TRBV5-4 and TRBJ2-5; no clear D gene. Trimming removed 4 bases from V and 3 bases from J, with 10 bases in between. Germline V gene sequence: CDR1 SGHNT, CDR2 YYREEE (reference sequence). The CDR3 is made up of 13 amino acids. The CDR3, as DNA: TGTGCCAGCAGCCCGAGGACGAAAGAGACCCAGTACTTC. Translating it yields CASSPRTKETQYF. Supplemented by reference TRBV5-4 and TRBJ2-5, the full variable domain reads ETGVTQSPTHLIKTRGQQVTLRCSSQSGHNTVSWYQQALGQGPQFIFQYYREEENGRGNFPPRFSGLQFPNYSSELNVNALELDDSALYLCASSPRTKETQYFGPGTRLLVL.

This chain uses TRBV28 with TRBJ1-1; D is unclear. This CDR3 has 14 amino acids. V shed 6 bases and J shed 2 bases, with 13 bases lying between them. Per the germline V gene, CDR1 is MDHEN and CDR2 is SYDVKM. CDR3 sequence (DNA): TGTGCCAGCAGCCTGGGATGGAAAAACACTGAAGCTTTCTTT. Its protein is CASSLGWKNTEAFF.

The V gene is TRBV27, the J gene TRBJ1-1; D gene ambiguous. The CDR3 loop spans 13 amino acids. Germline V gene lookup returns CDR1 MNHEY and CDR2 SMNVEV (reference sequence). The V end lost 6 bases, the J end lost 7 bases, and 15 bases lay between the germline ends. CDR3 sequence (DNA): TGTGCCAGCAGGCTAGCGGGCAGGCGTGAAGCTTTCTTT. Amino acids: CASRLAGRREAFF.

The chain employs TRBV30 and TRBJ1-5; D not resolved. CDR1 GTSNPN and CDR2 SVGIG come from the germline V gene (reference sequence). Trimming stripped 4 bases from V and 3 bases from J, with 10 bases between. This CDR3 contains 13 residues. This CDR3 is CAWNGQINQPQHF. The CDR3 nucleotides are TGTGCCTGGAATGGGCAGATCAATCAGCCCCAGCATTTT.

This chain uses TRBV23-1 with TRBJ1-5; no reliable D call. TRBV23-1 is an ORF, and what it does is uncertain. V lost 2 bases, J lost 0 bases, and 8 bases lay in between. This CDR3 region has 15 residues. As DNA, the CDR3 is TGCGCCAGCAGTCAACGCGGTCTTAGCAATCAGCCCCAGCATTTT. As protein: CASSQRGLSNQPQHF.

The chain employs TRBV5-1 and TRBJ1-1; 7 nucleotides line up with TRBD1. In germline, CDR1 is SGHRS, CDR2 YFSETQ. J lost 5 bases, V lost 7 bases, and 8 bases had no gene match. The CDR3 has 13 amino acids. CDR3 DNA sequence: TGCGCCAGCGGGAGGACAGGTAAGACTGAAGCTTTCTTT. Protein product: CASGRTGKTEAFF.

The CDR3 is CASSYSGTESFYGYTF. In DNA, the CDR3 is TGTGCCAGCAGTTACTCGGGGACAGAATCATTTTATGGCTACACCTTC. The rearrangement uses TRBV6-5 and TRBJ1-2, with 7 bases fitting TRBD1. The CDR3 totals 16 residues. Germline lookup yields CDR1 MNHEY and CDR2 SVGAGI. After removal of 0 bases from V and 5 bases from J, the junction contained 9 bases not matched to a gene.

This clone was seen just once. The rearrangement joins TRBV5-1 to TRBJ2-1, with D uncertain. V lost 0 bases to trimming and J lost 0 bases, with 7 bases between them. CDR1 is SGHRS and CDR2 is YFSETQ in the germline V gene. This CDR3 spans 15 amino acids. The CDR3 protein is CASSLVLSSYNEQFF. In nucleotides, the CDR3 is TGCGCCAGCAGCTTGGTGTTGAGCTCCTACAATGAGCAGTTCTTC.